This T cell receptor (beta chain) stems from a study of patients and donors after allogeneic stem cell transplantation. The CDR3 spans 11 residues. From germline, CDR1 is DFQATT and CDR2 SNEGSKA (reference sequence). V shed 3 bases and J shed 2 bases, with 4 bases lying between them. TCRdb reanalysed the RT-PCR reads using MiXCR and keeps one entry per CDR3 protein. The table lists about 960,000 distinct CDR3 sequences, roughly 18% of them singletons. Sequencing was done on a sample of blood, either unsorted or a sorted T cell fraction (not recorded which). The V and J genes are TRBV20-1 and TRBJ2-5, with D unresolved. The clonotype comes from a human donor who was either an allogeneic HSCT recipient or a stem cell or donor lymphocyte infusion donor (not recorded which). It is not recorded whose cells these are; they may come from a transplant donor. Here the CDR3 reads CSASIQETQYF. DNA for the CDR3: TGCAGTGCTAGCATACAAGAGACCCAGTACTTC.